This T cell receptor (beta chain) was documented in a study of OX40 agonist ivuxolimab in advanced cancers. Across the whole study: Ivuxolimab, an agonist antibody against OX40 (CD134), was given to patients. General study results and limits: In general, CD8+ T cells held more expanded clones than CD4+ did, on average.

Any history of autoimmune disease or systemic immunosuppression disqualified patients. Details on this clone: Antigen unknown.

Clones were read by immunoSEQ multiplex PCR, and TCRdb kept only the in-frame ones, dropping some. The sample has some 140,000 clones, roughly 91% seen once. This TCR was recovered from an adult with an advanced solid tumor such as melanoma, head and neck, liver or kidney cancer. The sequencing used CD4+ or CD8+ T cells sorted from blood, collected in a trial of the OX40 agonist ivuxolimab.

The CDR3 coding sequence is TGCGCCAGCAGTCAATGGACTAGGGGGGAAGCTTTCTTT. Residues: CASSQWTRGEAFF. V gene TRBV23-1 combines with J gene TRBJ1-1, with a weak D call TRBD1 (6 bases). TRBV23-1 is classed as an ORF, of uncertain function. The CDR3 is made up of 13 amino acids. The germline V and J ends were trimmed by 1 base and 8 bases, with 11 bases remaining between them.